The rows below give T cell receptor beta chains drawn from one sample of a study of regulatory T cells in long-lasting Graves disease. MiXCR, run by TCRdb on the multiplex PCR reads, gives a single entry per CDR3 protein. The table records 300,000 to 500,000 distinct CDR3 sequences, around 20% of them present only once. Sequenced here: peripheral blood mononuclear cells (PBMCs), sampled when the disease was refractory, from a patient treated with antithyroid drugs. The receptors originated from a female donor with Graves disease. Both conserved end residues are part of each CDR3. D genes are given only for firm matches. Expanded clones are given a class, and other clones once, few, many or no size at all.

j_call d_call v_call clone_size cdr3_aa cdr3_nt
TRBJ2-7 TRBD1 TRBV7-2 - CASSSSQGERYEQYF TGTGCCAGCAGCTCCTCACAGGGGGAGCGGTACGAGCAGTACTTC
TRBJ2-7 TRBD2 TRBV7-9 - CASSLGSSGTSSYEQYF TGTGCCAGCAGCTTAGGGTCTAGCGGGACGAGCTCCTACGAGCAGTACTTC
TRBJ1-1 - TRBV4-2 - CASSQLGGGEAFF TGTGCCAGCAGCCAACTGGGGGGGGGCGAAGCTTTCTTT
TRBJ1-5 - TRBV12-3/TRBV12-4 few CASSRGLPSSNQPQHF TGTGCCAGCAGCCGCGGACTGCCATCTAGCAATCAGCCCCAGCATTTT
TRBJ1-1 - TRBV7-9 many CASNPREGNTEAFF TGTGCCAGCAATCCTAGAGAGGGGAACACTGAAGCTTTCTTT
TRBJ2-2 - TRBV20-1 - CSARDPKQGNTGELFF TGCAGTGCTAGGGATCCAAAACAGGGTAACACCGGGGAGCTGTTTTTT
TRBJ1-5 - TRBV6-9 - CASSYSPGNQPQHF TGTGCCAGCAGTTACTCCCCGGGAAATCAGCCCCAGCATTTT
TRBJ2-3 - TRBV12-3/TRBV12-4 few CASSVDGTDTQYF TGTGCCAGCAGCGTGGACGGCACAGATACGCAGTATTTT
TRBJ2-5 - TRBV20-1 many CSASGGGETQYF TGCAGTGCTAGTGGCGGAGGGGAGACCCAGTACTTC
TRBJ1-1 - TRBV6-5 many CASSYGPRQDVEAFF TGTGCCAGCAGTTACGGGCCCCGACAGGATGTTGAAGCTTTCTTT
TRBJ1-4 - TRBV12-3/TRBV12-4 many CASSSGPESNEKLFF TGTGCCAGCAGTTCTGGACCGGAGTCCAATGAAAAACTGTTTTTT
TRBJ2-5 TRBD2 TRBV29-1 few CSVEGLAGGWEATQYF TGCAGCGTTGAAGGACTAGCGGGGGGATGGGAAGCGACCCAGTACTTC
TRBJ2-7 TRBD1 TRBV19 few CASSPPDRPTYEQYF TGTGCCAGTAGTCCACCGGACAGGCCAACCTACGAGCAGTACTTC
TRBJ2-7 - TRBV3-1 few CASSQDLGGTPYEQYF TGTGCCAGCAGCCAAGATTTGGGCGGCACCCCCTACGAGCAGTACTTC
TRBJ2-2 - TRBV11-2 few CASSSQRGGFTGELFF TGTGCCAGCAGCTCACAGAGGGGGGGGTTCACCGGGGAGCTGTTTTTT
TRBJ2-5 TRBD2 TRBV20-1 - CSARGEGIAGGPETQYF TGCAGTGCTAGAGGCGAGGGGATAGCGGGAGGGCCGGAGACCCAGTACTTC
TRBJ2-7 TRBD1 TRBV7-8 - CASSLGGRQGYEQYF TGTGCCAGCAGCTTAGGGGGAAGACAGGGCTACGAGCAGTACTTC
TRBJ1-4 - TRBV11-2 - CASSLVIDGMRGEKLFF TGTGCCAGCAGCTTAGTTATCGACGGAATGCGGGGTGAAAAACTGTTTTTT
TRBJ2-2 - TRBV5-1 few CASSGSGPNTGELFF TGCGCCAGCAGCGGATCCGGGCCTAACACCGGGGAGCTGTTTTTT
TRBJ2-5 - TRBV7-2 many CASSFSPPQETQYF TGTGCCAGCAGCTTTTCTCCCCCCCAAGAGACCCAGTACTTC
TRBJ2-7 TRBD2 TRBV2 - CASSRSGGLADSYEQYF TGTGCCAGCAGTCGTTCGGGCGGACTAGCGGACTCCTACGAGCAGTACTTC
TRBJ1-6 TRBD1 TRBV10-1 few CASSERAGGYSPLHF TGCGCCAGCAGTGAACGGGCAGGGGGTTATTCACCCCTCCACTTT
TRBJ2-7 TRBD2 TRBV7-2 many CASSLAGLAGYEQYF TGTGCCAGCAGCTTAGCCGGACTAGCGGGCTACGAGCAGTACTTC
TRBJ1-1 - TRBV6-2/TRBV6-3 many CASSYPFPGSTEAFF TGTGCCAGCAGTTACCCCTTCCCAGGTAGCACTGAAGCTTTCTTT
TRBJ2-2 - TRBV5-1 - CASSLVPLENTGELFF TGCGCCAGCAGCTTGGTCCCCCTAGAGAACACCGGGGAGCTGTTTTTT
TRBJ2-5 TRBD2 TRBV24-1 - CATSDSTSGQETQYF TGTGCCACCAGTGATTCTACTAGCGGCCAGGAGACCCAGTACTTC
TRBJ2-4 - TRBV30 - CAWDQQGGKNIQYF TGTGCCTGGGACCAACAGGGGGGGAAAAACATTCAGTACTTC
TRBJ1-5 TRBD1 TRBV3-1 many CASSRTGPNQPQHF TGTGCCAGCAGCCGGACAGGGCCCAATCAGCCCCAGCATTTT
TRBJ2-6 - TRBV28 few CASSLRNSPNVLTF TGTGCCAGCAGTTTGAGAAATTCCCCCAACGTCCTGACTTTC
TRBJ1-3 - TRBV6-2/TRBV6-3 few CASTKRNPGNTIYF TGTGCCAGCACCAAACGGAACCCTGGAAACACCATATATTTT
TRBJ1-1 TRBD1 TRBV9 few CASSPDRGQNTEAFF TGTGCCAGCAGCCCGGACAGGGGGCAGAACACTGAAGCTTTCTTT
TRBJ1-5 - TRBV9 - CASSPGVGGQPQHF TGTGCCAGCAGCCCGGGGGTGGGCGGGCAGCCCCAGCATTTT
TRBJ1-5 - TRBV20-1 few CSARRGRDQPQHF TGCAGTGCTAGACGGGGGAGGGATCAGCCCCAGCATTTT
TRBJ2-5 - TRBV2 many CASSETRGTQYF TGTGCCAGCAGTGAAACACGAGGGACCCAGTACTTC
TRBJ2-5 - TRBV27 many CASSSGAIQETQYF TGTGCCAGCAGTTCTGGGGCGATCCAAGAGACCCAGTACTTC
TRBJ2-3 TRBD2 TRBV20-1 few CSAVSWREGRGTDTQYF TGCAGTGCTGTATCTTGGCGGGAGGGACGTGGCACAGATACGCAGTATTTT
TRBJ2-4 TRBD1 TRBV13 - CASSFRGQGNIQYF TGTGCCAGCAGCTTTAGGGGACAGGGCAACATTCAGTACTTC
TRBJ1-1 - TRBV6-1 many CASSEALPGGWNTEAFF TGTGCCAGCAGTGAAGCGCTTCCTGGCGGATGGAACACTGAAGCTTTCTTT
TRBJ2-5 - TRBV29-1 few CSGKGALSTQETQYF TGCAGCGGGAAGGGAGCCCTGAGCACCCAAGAGACCCAGTACTTC
TRBJ2-2 TRBD2 TRBV6-1 few CASSGLAGGPKSTGELFF TGTGCCAGCAGTGGACTAGCGGGAGGGCCGAAGAGCACCGGGGAGCTGTTTTTT
TRBJ2-7 - TRBV6-2/TRBV6-3 few CASSYDLLRIEQYF TGTGCCAGCAGTTACGACCTACTCCGGATCGAGCAGTACTTC
TRBJ2-5 TRBD2 TRBV6-2/TRBV6-3 many CASSWPAGVKDAKETQYF TGTGCCAGCAGTTGGCCAGCGGGAGTCAAGGATGCGAAAGAGACCCAGTACTTC
TRBJ2-7 TRBD2 TRBV5-1 - CASSFSGRDEQYF TGCGCCAGCAGCTTTAGCGGGAGGGATGAGCAGTACTTC
TRBJ2-5 - TRBV6-1 - CASSPAQNRGGQETQYF TGTGCCAGCAGCCCTGCCCAAAATAGGGGGGGACAAGAGACCCAGTACTTC
TRBJ1-5 TRBD1 TRBV28 many CASSLSRTGRNNQPQHF TGTGCCAGCAGTTTGTCTAGGACAGGGAGAAACAATCAGCCCCAGCATTTT
TRBJ2-3 - TRBV24-1 few CATSDPQGGSRDTQYF TGTGCCACCAGTGATCCACAGGGAGGATCAAGAGATACGCAGTATTTT
TRBJ1-1 - TRBV20-1 - CSAGGGLATEAFF TGCAGTGCTGGGGGGGGGCTTGCCACTGAAGCTTTCTTT
TRBJ1-2 TRBD1 TRBV14 - CASSQDYRDRVYGYTF TGTGCCAGCAGCCAAGACTATCGGGACAGGGTTTATGGCTACACCTTC
TRBJ2-4 TRBD1 TRBV6-5 - CASSYLQGLENIQYF TGTGCCAGCAGTTACTTACAGGGGTTAGAAAACATTCAGTACTTC
TRBJ1-1 - TRBV28 many CASSLGLYAQGVNTEAFF TGTGCCAGCAGTTTAGGACTCTATGCGCAAGGTGTGAACACTGAAGCTTTCTTT
TRBJ2-7 - TRBV7-2 many CASSLGTLFYF TGTGCCAGCAGCTTAGGGACACTTTTCTACTTC
TRBJ1-2 TRBD1 TRBV7-2 many CASSLAGTGIYYGYTF TGTGCCAGCAGCTTGGCCGGGACAGGGATATACTATGGCTACACCTTC
TRBJ1-4 - TRBV5-6 few CASSDAGLREKLFF TGTGCCAGCAGCGACGCGGGGTTGCGTGAAAAACTGTTTTTT
TRBJ2-5 TRBD1 TRBV28 many CASSPAVVGTGGGTQYF TGTGCCAGCAGCCCCGCAGTCGTCGGGACAGGTGGTGGGACCCAGTACTTC
TRBJ1-2 - TRBV6-1 many CASRFHRAGDGYTF TGTGCCAGCAGATTCCATCGGGCAGGGGACGGCTACACCTTC
TRBJ2-7 TRBD1 TRBV6-2/TRBV6-3 few CASSYTAGTGTYEQYF TGTGCCAGCAGTTACACGGCCGGGACAGGGACCTACGAGCAGTACTTC
TRBJ1-1 - TRBV6-2/TRBV6-3 - CASSYSAGRSMNTEAFF TGTGCCAGCAGTTACTCGGCAGGGCGTTCCATGAACACTGAAGCTTTCTTT
TRBJ1-5 - TRBV12-3/TRBV12-4 many CASTTGGAGRTQHF TGTGCCAGCACCACCGGGGGGGCAGGTCGGACCCAGCATTTT
TRBJ1-4 - TRBV5-5 few CASMPGGYNEKLFF TGTGCCAGCATGCCCGGGGGCTATAATGAAAAACTGTTTTTT